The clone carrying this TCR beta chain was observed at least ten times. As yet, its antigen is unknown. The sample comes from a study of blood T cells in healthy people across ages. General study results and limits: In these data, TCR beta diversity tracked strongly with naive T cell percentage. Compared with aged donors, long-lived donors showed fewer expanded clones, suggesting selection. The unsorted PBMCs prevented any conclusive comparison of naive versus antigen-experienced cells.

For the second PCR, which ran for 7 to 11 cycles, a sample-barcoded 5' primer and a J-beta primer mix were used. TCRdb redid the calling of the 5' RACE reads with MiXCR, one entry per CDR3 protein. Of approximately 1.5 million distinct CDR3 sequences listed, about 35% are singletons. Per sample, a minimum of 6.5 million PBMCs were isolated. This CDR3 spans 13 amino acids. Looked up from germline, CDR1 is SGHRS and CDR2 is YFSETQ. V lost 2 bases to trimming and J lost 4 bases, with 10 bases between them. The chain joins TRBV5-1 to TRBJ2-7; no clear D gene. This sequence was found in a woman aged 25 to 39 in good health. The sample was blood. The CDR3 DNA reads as TGCGCCAGCAGCTTCCTGGTTGGATACGAGCAGTACTTC. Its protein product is CASSFLVGYEQYF.